These T cell receptor beta chains were read from a single sample in a study of spatial heterogeneity in lung cancer. Each CDR3 protein gets one entry after TCRdb re-called the 5' RACE reads with MiXCR. The data contain some 12,000 distinct CDR3 sequences, roughly 6.4% of them seen just once; the ten biggest clones take up 10%. Sequenced material: normal lung tissue next to the tumor, taken at surgery. Receptors were obtained from a male donor with early-stage non-small cell lung cancer. Both conserved end residues are part of each CDR3. Each record gives: J gene, clone size, D gene, V gene, CDR3 DNA, CDR3 protein. The D gene is left open where the match is weak. Clone size is given for some rows only: seen once, a few or many times, or a class if the clone is expanded.

J gene: TRBJ2-7
clone size: many
D gene: TRBD2
V gene: TRBV5-4
CDR3 DNA: TGTGCCAGCAGCTTGGAGGCCAGCGGGGCCTACGAGCAGTACTTC
CDR3 protein: CASSLEASGAYEQYF

J gene: TRBJ2-2
clone size: many
D gene: -
V gene: TRBV10-3
CDR3 DNA: TGTGCCATCAGTTTAGGAGTGAGTGGGACCGGGGAGCTGTTTTTT
CDR3 protein: CAISLGVSGTGELFF

J gene: TRBJ2-2
clone size: many
D gene: -
V gene: TRBV12-3/TRBV12-4
CDR3 DNA: TGTGCCAGCAGTTTCGGCAGCCCGAACACCGGGGAGCTGTTTTTT
CDR3 protein: CASSFGSPNTGELFF

J gene: TRBJ1-2
clone size: many
D gene: -
V gene: TRBV19
CDR3 DNA: TGTGCCAGTAGTGGGAGTGCGAACTATGGCTACACCTTC
CDR3 protein: CASSGSANYGYTF

J gene: TRBJ2-5
clone size: few
D gene: TRBD1
V gene: TRBV5-5
CDR3 DNA: TGTGCCAGCACAGTGGGGGACAGCAGAAAAGAGACCCAGTACTTC
CDR3 protein: CASTVGDSRKETQYF

J gene: TRBJ1-2
clone size: many
D gene: -
V gene: TRBV4-3
CDR3 DNA: TGCGCCAGCAGCCAAGAATCGGCAGGTCCCGATTTAGCTAACTATGGCTACACCTTC
CDR3 protein: CASSQESAGPDLANYGYTF

J gene: TRBJ1-1
clone size: few
D gene: -
V gene: TRBV19
CDR3 DNA: TGTGCCAGTAGTACTCTCGAAACAGGGAAAGCTGAAGCTTTCTTT
CDR3 protein: CASSTLETGKAEAFF

J gene: TRBJ1-5
clone size: many
D gene: TRBD1
V gene: TRBV7-8
CDR3 DNA: TGTGCCAGCAGCAGCCGTGAAAAGGGACAGGGAAAGCCCCAGCATTTT
CDR3 protein: CASSSREKGQGKPQHF

J gene: TRBJ1-1
clone size: many
D gene: -
V gene: TRBV7-2
CDR3 DNA: TGTGCCAGCAGCTCCTGGGGAGGGGTCACTGAAGCTTTCTTT
CDR3 protein: CASSSWGGVTEAFF

J gene: TRBJ1-5
clone size: many
D gene: TRBD1
V gene: TRBV6-5
CDR3 DNA: TGTGCCAGCAGGCCCCAGGGGGGTAGCAATCAGCCCCAGCATTTT
CDR3 protein: CASRPQGGSNQPQHF

J gene: TRBJ1-1
clone size: many
D gene: -
V gene: TRBV6-1
CDR3 DNA: TGTGCCAGCAGTGGGGCCCCGGTGAACACTGAAGCTTTCTTT
CDR3 protein: CASSGAPVNTEAFF

J gene: TRBJ2-7
clone size: many
D gene: TRBD1
V gene: TRBV27
CDR3 DNA: TGTGCCAGCAAGGGACAGATGGGGGCCTACGAGCAGTACTTC
CDR3 protein: CASKGQMGAYEQYF

J gene: TRBJ1-4
clone size: many
D gene: -
V gene: TRBV7-9
CDR3 DNA: TGTGCCAGCAGCTTCGTGTGGAGGGACAATGAAAAACTGTTTTTT
CDR3 protein: CASSFVWRDNEKLFF

J gene: TRBJ1-1
clone size: -
D gene: -
V gene: TRBV30
CDR3 DNA: TGTGCCTGGAACCTGGGGGGCAACACTGAAGCTTTCTTT
CDR3 protein: CAWNLGGNTEAFF

J gene: TRBJ1-6
clone size: few
D gene: -
V gene: TRBV7-3
CDR3 DNA: TGTGCCAGCAGCTTACAAAATTCACCCCTCCACTTT
CDR3 protein: CASSLQNSPLHF

J gene: TRBJ2-7
clone size: many
D gene: TRBD1
V gene: TRBV5-1
CDR3 DNA: TGCGCCAGCACTCCGGACAGGGAGCCCTACGAGCAGTACTTC
CDR3 protein: CASTPDREPYEQYF

J gene: TRBJ2-3
clone size: few
D gene: -
V gene: TRBV12-3/TRBV12-4
CDR3 DNA: TGTGCCAGCAGTGCAGGACTATCGGACACAGATACGCAGTATTTT
CDR3 protein: CASSAGLSDTDTQYF

J gene: TRBJ1-4
clone size: few
D gene: -
V gene: TRBV12-3/TRBV12-4
CDR3 DNA: TGTGCCAGCAGAAGAGGGGGGGCGTCTAATGAAAAACTGTTTTTT
CDR3 protein: CASRRGGASNEKLFF

J gene: TRBJ2-7
clone size: -
D gene: -
V gene: TRBV30
CDR3 DNA: TGTGCCTGGAGTTGGAGCAGGGTGAGCTACGAGCAGTACTTC
CDR3 protein: CAWSWSRVSYEQYF

J gene: TRBJ2-1
clone size: many
D gene: TRBD2
V gene: TRBV6-5
CDR3 DNA: TGTGCCAGCAGTTCCGGACTAGCGGGGACCTCCTACAATGAGCAGTTCTTC
CDR3 protein: CASSSGLAGTSYNEQFF

J gene: TRBJ2-7
clone size: many
D gene: -
V gene: TRBV4-2
CDR3 DNA: TGTGCCAGCAGCCATGCTGGAGGGCGGGACGAGCAGTACTTC
CDR3 protein: CASSHAGGRDEQYF

J gene: TRBJ2-7
clone size: many
D gene: TRBD2
V gene: TRBV24-1
CDR3 DNA: TGTGCCACCAGTACTAGCGGGGGGAGCGAGCAGTACTTC
CDR3 protein: CATSTSGGSEQYF

J gene: TRBJ2-1
clone size: many
D gene: -
V gene: TRBV12-3/TRBV12-4
CDR3 DNA: TGTGCCAGCAGTTTAGAAGCCGATTACAATGAGCAGTTCTTC
CDR3 protein: CASSLEADYNEQFF

J gene: TRBJ2-2
clone size: many
D gene: -
V gene: TRBV12-3/TRBV12-4
CDR3 DNA: TGTGCCAGCAGTTTAGGGGGATCCGGGGAGCTGTTTTTT
CDR3 protein: CASSLGGSGELFF

J gene: TRBJ1-1
clone size: many
D gene: -
V gene: TRBV29-1
CDR3 DNA: TGCAGCGGGCGATCGGGCGGAGGAAGCGGTGAAGCTTTCTTT
CDR3 protein: CSGRSGGGSGEAFF

J gene: TRBJ1-6
clone size: many
D gene: TRBD1
V gene: TRBV27
CDR3 DNA: TGTGCCAGCAGTTTATCGGGACAGCTAGTAAATAATTCACCCCTCCACTTT
CDR3 protein: CASSLSGQLVNNSPLHF

J gene: TRBJ1-1
clone size: -
D gene: -
V gene: TRBV2
CDR3 DNA: TGTGCCAGCAGTGAAACCTGGGATGCTTTCTTT
CDR3 protein: CASSETWDAFF

J gene: TRBJ1-4
clone size: many
D gene: TRBD1
V gene: TRBV7-2
CDR3 DNA: TGTGCCAGCAGCTTAGGGCCAGGGGGGGAAAAACTGTTTTTT
CDR3 protein: CASSLGPGGEKLFF

J gene: TRBJ1-5
clone size: many
D gene: -
V gene: TRBV7-6
CDR3 DNA: TGTGCCAGCAGCTTAGGGGATGGTCAGCCCCAGCATTTT
CDR3 protein: CASSLGDGQPQHF

J gene: TRBJ2-2
clone size: few
D gene: -
V gene: TRBV4-2
CDR3 DNA: TGTGCCAGCAGCCAAGATGTGACAGGCGAAAACACCGGGGAGCTGTTTTTT
CDR3 protein: CASSQDVTGENTGELFF

J gene: TRBJ2-1
clone size: few
D gene: -
V gene: TRBV11-2
CDR3 DNA: TGTGCCAGCACCTCAGGGGATGAGCAGTTCTTC
CDR3 protein: CASTSGDEQFF

J gene: TRBJ1-6
clone size: many
D gene: TRBD1
V gene: TRBV6-6
CDR3 DNA: TGTGCCAGCACTTACAGGGGGCGCGATTCACCCCTCCACTTT
CDR3 protein: CASTYRGRDSPLHF

J gene: TRBJ2-3
clone size: few
D gene: TRBD1
V gene: TRBV4-3
CDR3 DNA: TGCGCCAGCAGCCAGCGGACAGGGGTAGATACGCAGTATTTT
CDR3 protein: CASSQRTGVDTQYF

J gene: TRBJ2-1
clone size: many
D gene: TRBD2
V gene: TRBV7-9
CDR3 DNA: TGTGCCAGCAGCATGGGACTAGCGAGTACCTACAATGAGCAGTTCTTC
CDR3 protein: CASSMGLASTYNEQFF

J gene: TRBJ2-7
clone size: many
D gene: TRBD2
V gene: TRBV25-1
CDR3 DNA: TGTGCCAGCACTGGGGGGGGAGAGCAGTACTTC
CDR3 protein: CASTGGGEQYF

J gene: TRBJ2-3
clone size: -
D gene: -
V gene: TRBV30
CDR3 DNA: TGTGCCTGGAGTCCCCTCACAGATACGCAGTATTTT
CDR3 protein: CAWSPLTDTQYF

J gene: TRBJ1-6
clone size: many
D gene: -
V gene: TRBV27
CDR3 DNA: TGTGCCAGCAGTTTATACAGGAATAATTCACCCCTCCACTTT
CDR3 protein: CASSLYRNNSPLHF

J gene: TRBJ1-5
clone size: many
D gene: -
V gene: TRBV19
CDR3 DNA: TGTGCCAGTAGTATGCAACGGTCCAATCAGCCCCAGCATTTT
CDR3 protein: CASSMQRSNQPQHF

J gene: TRBJ1-4
clone size: many
D gene: TRBD1
V gene: TRBV5-5
CDR3 DNA: TGTGCCAGCAGTTCCGACGGGACAGGGGACGAAAAACTGTTTTTT
CDR3 protein: CASSSDGTGDEKLFF

J gene: TRBJ2-3
clone size: medium-sized
D gene: -
V gene: TRBV15
CDR3 DNA: TGTGCCACCACAAAAGGCGCGGATAACACAGATACGCAGTATTTT
CDR3 protein: CATTKGADNTDTQYF